Listed below are T cell receptor beta chains from one sample, sequenced in a study of T cell responses to AZD1222 COVID-19 vaccine. Using immunoSEQ multiplex PCR, the repertoire was profiled, and TCRdb retains in-frame clones only, with some absent. Here the sample spans 130,000 to 150,000 clones, 91% being singletons. The starting material was peripheral blood, obtained 28 days after the second AZD1222 dose. The receptors were sampled from an adult who received the AZD1222 COVID-19 vaccine. The CDR3 runs from the conserved cysteine through the conserved F or W. D genes are given only for firm matches.

j_call	v_call	d_call	cdr3_aa	cdr3_nt
TRBJ2-7	TRBV6-1	TRBD1	CASSDTGAQQYF	TGTGCCAGCAGTGATACAGGGGCCCAGCAGTACTTC
TRBJ1-5	TRBV30	-	CAWSTMGSQPQHF	TGTGCCTGGAGCACTATGGGTAGCCAGCCCCAGCATTTT
TRBJ2-5	TRBV5-1	-	CASRFTGQETQYF	TGCGCCAGCAGGTTCACAGGGCAAGAGACCCAGTACTTC
TRBJ2-1	TRBV6-5	-	CASRTPRDNNEQFF	TGTGCCAGCAGGACCCCCCGGGACAACAATGAGCAGTTCTTC
TRBJ1-1	TRBV6-1	-	CASSEAGRRDTEAFF	TGTGCCAGCAGTGAAGCCGGGCGGAGGGACACTGAAGCTTTCTTT
TRBJ2-7	TRBV7-9	TRBD2	CASSSGRKNPYEQYF	TGTGCCAGCAGCTCCGGGAGGAAAAATCCCTACGAGCAGTACTTC
TRBJ1-3	TRBV5-1	TRBD1	CASSLGQGAGNTIYF	TGCGCCAGCAGCTTGGGACAGGGGGCTGGAAACACCATATATTTT
TRBJ2-2	TRBV6-5	-	CASRPNRDGTGELFF	TGTGCCAGCAGACCGAACAGGGATGGCACCGGGGAGCTGTTTTTT
TRBJ2-1	TRBV2	TRBD1	CASRAGGSSEQFF	TGTGCCAGCAGGGCAGGGGGTTCCTCTGAGCAGTTCTTC
TRBJ1-2	TRBV6-4	TRBD1	CASSDSETGGYTF	TGTGCCAGCAGTGACTCTGAAACAGGGGGTTACACCTTC
TRBJ1-3	TRBV6-1	TRBD1	CASSELGWGQGSGNTIYF	TGTGCCAGCAGTGAATTAGGGTGGGGACAGGGCTCTGGAAACACCATATATTTT
TRBJ2-7	TRBV19	TRBD1	CASSNQGDAGYEQYF	TGTGCCAGTAGTAATCAGGGGGATGCAGGATACGAGCAGTACTTC
TRBJ2-5	TRBV15	TRBD2	CATSRDLAGVETQYF	TGTGCCACCAGCAGAGATCTGGCGGGAGTAGAGACCCAGTACTTC
TRBJ2-1	TRBV19	TRBD2	CASRTSGGESSYNEQFF	TGTGCCAGTAGGACTAGCGGGGGAGAGTCCTCCTACAATGAGCAGTTCTTC
TRBJ2-1	TRBV7-3	TRBD2	CASSLGAGGPNEQFF	TGTGCCAGCAGCTTAGGAGCGGGAGGGCCCAATGAGCAGTTCTTC
TRBJ1-4	TRBV19	-	CASSAISNNEKLFF	TGTGCCAGTAGTGCAATATCGAATAATGAAAAACTGTTTTTT
TRBJ1-4	TRBV5-1	-	CASSPTPQAANEKLFF	TGCGCCAGCAGCCCCACCCCCCAGGCGGCTAATGAAAAACTGTTTTTT
TRBJ1-2	TRBV7-2	TRBD1	CASSFISRDRLYGYTF	TGTGCCAGCAGCTTTATTTCCCGGGACAGGCTCTATGGCTACACCTTC
TRBJ2-7	TRBV20-1	-	CSARRRSEQYF	TGCAGTGCTAGACGGAGGAGCGAGCAGTACTTC
TRBJ1-2	TRBV29-1	-	CSVEGRENNYGYTF	TGCAGCGTTGAAGGAAGGGAGAATAACTATGGCTACACCTTC
TRBJ2-3	TRBV6-4	TRBD2	CASSVRGGSTDTQYF	TGTGCCAGCAGTGTTCGGGGGGGGAGCACAGATACGCAGTATTTT
TRBJ2-3	TRBV24-1	TRBD1	CATSDLKGGTGKDTQYF	TGTGCCACCAGTGATTTGAAAGGAGGGACAGGGAAAGATACGCAGTATTTT